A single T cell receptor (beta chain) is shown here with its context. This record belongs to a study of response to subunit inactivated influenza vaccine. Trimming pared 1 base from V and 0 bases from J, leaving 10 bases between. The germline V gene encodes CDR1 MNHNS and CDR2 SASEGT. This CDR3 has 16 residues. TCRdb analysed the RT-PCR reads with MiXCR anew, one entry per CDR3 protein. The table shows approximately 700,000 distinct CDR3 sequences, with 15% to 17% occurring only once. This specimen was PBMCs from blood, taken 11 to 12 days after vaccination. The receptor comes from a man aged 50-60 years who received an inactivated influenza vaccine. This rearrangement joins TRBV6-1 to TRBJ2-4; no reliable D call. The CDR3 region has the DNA TGTGCCAGCAGTGAAGGGTTGAGTCTAGCCAAAAACATTCAGTACTTC. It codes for CASSEGLSLAKNIQYF.